These T cell receptor beta chains were read from a single sample in a study of shared clonotypes between healthy human individuals. Here immunoSEQ multiplex PCR was the method, and the copy in TCRdb shows in-frame clones only, minus some. Altogether 730,000 or so clones are present, around 72% being singletons, with the ten largest covering about 2%. Material for sequencing was memory CD4+ T cells sorted from blood. The receptors derive from a woman aged 25 to 39 in good health. CDR3s include the opening cysteine and the closing phenylalanine or tryptophan. Each record gives: D gene, J gene, clone size, V gene, CDR3 DNA, CDR3 protein. D genes are given only for firm matches. Clone sizes are given selectively: once, few, many, or a class where the clone is expanded.

>TRBD2|TRBJ2-7|.|TRBV30
TGTGCCTGGACCGCCGGGGAGGGCTTCTTGGGGTACGGCCAGTACTTC
CAWTAGEGFLGYGQYF
>.|TRBJ2-3|.|TRBV15
TGTGCCACCAGCAGAGATCGAACTTCAACTAGCACAGATACGCAGTATTTT
CATSRDRTSTSTDTQYF
>.|TRBJ2-1|.|TRBV30
TGTGCCGGGGGGGAGGGGACAACACGACCCTCTCCGTTCTTC
CAGGEGTTRPSPFF
>.|TRBJ2-5|.|TRBV27
TGTGCCAGCAGTACTTTAAGAGGGACGATGGAGACCCAGTACTTC
CASSTLRGTMETQYF
>.|TRBJ2-3|many|TRBV10-1
TGCGCCAGCAGTGAGGGGCTTTGGACAGATACGCAGTATTTT
CASSEGLWTDTQYF
>TRBD2|TRBJ2-7|once|TRBV30
TGTGCCTGGAGGCCGGGACTAGCCGTTTACGAGCAGTACTTC
CAWRPGLAVYEQYF
>.|TRBJ1-1|few|TRBV5-1
TGCGCCAGCAGCTTGAGTCATAACACTGAAGCTTTCTTT
CASSLSHNTEAFF
>TRBD1|TRBJ2-3|.|TRBV28
TGTGCCAGCAGTTTCCCCTCTGACAGGGATGACACAGATACGCAGTATTTT
CASSFPSDRDDTDTQYF
>TRBD1|TRBJ1-3|.|TRBV5-1
TGCGCCAGCAGCTTGACAGGGGGCGATGGAAACACCATATATTTT
CASSLTGGDGNTIYF
>TRBD1|TRBJ1-4|.|TRBV28
TGTGCCAGCTCAAGGGACAGCCTTAGGGAAAAACTGTTTTTT
CASSRDSLREKLFF
>.|TRBJ1-1|.|TRBV19
TGTGCCAGCAGTCCTCGGAACACTGAAGCTTTCTTT
CASSPRNTEAFF
>.|TRBJ2-3|.|TRBV27
TGTGCCAGCAGTTTATCCTCGGGCCAGTGGGCAGGAGATACGCAGTATTTT
CASSLSSGQWAGDTQYF
>.|TRBJ1-4|.|TRBV18
TGTGCCAGCTCTCCACATGAGGGGTTGTCTAATGAAAAACTGTTTTTT
CASSPHEGLSNEKLFF
>TRBD1|TRBJ2-5|.|TRBV29-1
TGCAGCGCTCGGACAGGGGTGGAGACCCAGTACTTC
CSARTGVETQYF
>TRBD1|TRBJ1-2|.|TRBV10-2
TGCGCCACCCAGGACAGGGAGAGTGGCTACACCTTC
CATQDRESGYTF
>TRBD2|TRBJ2-1|few|TRBV15
TGTGCCACCAGCCGACGCGCTAGCGGGCCCGTCTCCTACAATGAGCAGTTCTTC
CATSRRASGPVSYNEQFF
>.|TRBJ1-1|.|TRBV23-1
TGCGCCAGCAGTCGCATGGGGGCGCGCACTGAAGCTTTCTTT
CASSRMGARTEAFF
>.|TRBJ2-1|.|TRBV10-1
TGCGCCAGCAGTGTCGACTATAGGGGCAATGAGCAGTTCTTC
CASSVDYRGNEQFF
>TRBD2|TRBJ2-1|.|TRBV5-1
TGCGCCAGCAGCACCGGGACTAGCGATTACAATGAGCAGTTCTTC
CASSTGTSDYNEQFF
>.|TRBJ1-2|few|TRBV5-4
TGTGCCAGCAGCCCCCAGGGAAACTATGGCTACACCTTC
CASSPQGNYGYTF
>TRBD2|TRBJ2-6|.|TRBV18
TGTGCCAGCTCTCCCACGGGGAGGGCCTCTGGGGCCAACGTCCTGACTTTC
CASSPTGRASGANVLTF
>TRBD1|TRBJ2-6|.|TRBV28
TGTGCCAGCAGCCGAACAGGGGCTGGGGCCAACGTCCTGACTTTC
CASSRTGAGANVLTF
>TRBD1|TRBJ2-7|.|TRBV28
TGTGCCAGCAGTTTAGTGACAGGGGGCAGGTACGAGCAGTACTTC
CASSLVTGGRYEQYF
>TRBD1|TRBJ1-2|.|TRBV9
TGTGCCAGCAGCGTAGCTCGGACAGGTGGTGGCTACACCTTC
CASSVARTGGGYTF
>.|TRBJ2-3|.|TRBV15
TGTGCCACCAGCAGAGATTCCGGGGGCGTGGATACGCAGTATTTT
CATSRDSGGVDTQYF
>.|TRBJ1-1|few|TRBV9
TGTGCCAGCAGTGATAAACAGGAGGCCCTCATGAACACTGAAGCTTTCTTT
CASSDKQEALMNTEAFF
>.|TRBJ1-6|.|TRBV30
TGTGCCTGGAGTGGTTACGGTTCACCCCTCCACTTT
CAWSGYGSPLHF
>.|TRBJ1-1|.|TRBV10-1
TGCGCCAGCAGCCCCGGGTGGGGGAACACTGAAGCTTTCTTT
CASSPGWGNTEAFF
>TRBD2|TRBJ2-7|once|TRBV4-2
TGTGCCAGCAGCCAAGATGCGGGAGGGACCGAGCAGTACTTC
CASSQDAGGTEQYF
>.|TRBJ1-5|.|TRBV10-3
TGTGCCATCAGTGAGGGGACGGAACACAATCAGCCCCAGCATTTT
CAISEGTEHNQPQHF
>.|TRBJ2-3|.|TRBV19
TGTGCCAGTAGTATTGACCCCGCCACAGATACGCAGTATTTT
CASSIDPATDTQYF
>TRBD1|TRBJ2-3|.|TRBV15
TGTGCCACCAGCAGGGCCGGACAGGCAAGTGGTTTTGCGCAGTATTTT
CATSRAGQASGFAQYF
>.|TRBJ2-7|.|TRBV28
TGTGCCAGCCCACCCTCGGGCCAGGTCGGTGGCGAGCAGTACTTC
CASPPSGQVGGEQYF
>.|TRBJ2-1|.|TRBV11-3
TGTGCCAGCAGCAGGGGAGGTGGTTTGAATGAGCAGTTCTTC
CASSRGGGLNEQFF
>TRBD2|TRBJ2-7|.|TRBV5-1
TGCGCCAGCAGCTTGGTTGGGGGCGGGACTAGCGTCGCCTACGAGCAGTACTTC
CASSLVGGGTSVAYEQYF
>.|TRBJ1-1|few|TRBV6-5
TGTGCCAGCAGTTACTCGGGAGCGACTGAAGCTTTCTTT
CASSYSGATEAFF
>.|TRBJ2-4|.|TRBV27
TGTGCCAGCAGTCTAGACAGGAACAAAAACATTCAGTACTTC
CASSLDRNKNIQYF
>.|TRBJ2-2|few|TRBV5-1
TGCGCCAGCAGCTTGGTAGAAAACACCGGGGAGCTGTTTTTT
CASSLVENTGELFF
>TRBD2|TRBJ2-7|.|TRBV10-3
TGTGCCATCAGTGACGGGACTAGCGGGAGTACGGAGCAGTACTTC
CAISDGTSGSTEQYF
>.|TRBJ2-3|.|TRBV18
TGTGCCAGCTCACCCACGACAGCAACAGATACGCAGTATTTT
CASSPTTATDTQYF
>.|TRBJ1-3|.|TRBV27
TGTGCCAGCACCACCTGGGGCAGCTCTGGAAACACCATATATTTT
CASTTWGSSGNTIYF